Sequencing of this T cell receptor (beta chain) was carried out in a study of Graves' ophthalmopathy and Graves' hyperthyroidism. It was on clinical symptoms, serum thyroxine, TRAb, thyroid ultrasound and orbital computed tomography that diagnosis relied. A volume of over 9 ml of fresh peripheral blood supplied the PBMCs. Study results and limitations: Blood also carried most expanded thyroid clonotypes exceeding 0.001 frequency.

Using RNA transcripts, the TCR beta CDR3 regions were amplified. After a first-round RT-PCR with HTBI primers, a second-round multiplex PCR was run. TCRdb re-called the multiplex PCR reads with MiXCR, one entry per CDR3 protein. The repertoire consists of about 400,000 distinct CDR3 sequences, with 15% occurring once and the leading ten covering approximately 7%. Ten or more counts support this clonotype. Its antigen is unknown. Germline lookup yields CDR1 MDHEN and CDR2 SYDVKM. CDR3 length equals 11 residues. Trimming shortened V by 4 bases and J by 9 bases, and 10 bases separated the two germline ends.

The sample consisted of peripheral blood. This rearrangement joins TRBV28 to TRBJ2-7; no firm D call. The receptor was derived from a woman between 18 and 29 years old with stable Graves' hyperthyroidism. In DNA form, the CDR3 reads TGTGCCAGCAGTTCCTCCCACGTGCAGTACTTC. Protein: CASSSSHVQYF. The full variable domain, with the rest looked up from reference TRBV28 and TRBJ2-7, is DVKVTQSSRYLVKRTGEKVFLECVQDMDHENMFWYRQDPGLGLRLIYFSYDVKMKEKGDIPEGYSVSREKKERFSLILESASTNQTSMYLCASSSSHVQYFGPGTRLTVT.